What follows describes a single T cell receptor (beta chain). Assay used: immunoSEQ multiplex PCR; TCRdb lists only in-frame clones, some missing. The sample carries about 14,000 clones, just under 75% recorded once. Trimming cost V 8 bases and J 0 bases, with 11 bases left between them. In germline, CDR1 is MNHEY, CDR2 SMNVEV (reference sequence). This CDR3 spans 14 amino acids. The data derive from a study of OX40 agonist ivuxolimab in advanced cancers. Study-level information: Every 2 weeks, patients got intravenous ivuxolimab at one of six dose levels (0.01-10 mg/kg). The mean age was approximately 60 years, ranging from 23 to 79, with 82.7% of participants male.

The chain is built from TRBV27 and TRBJ2-1; D remains unclear. This sequence originates from an adult with an advanced solid tumor such as melanoma, head and neck, liver or kidney cancer. Sequenced material: CD4+ or CD8+ T cells sorted from blood, taken in a trial of the OX40 agonist ivuxolimab. CDR3 protein: CASRGRSSYNEQFF. In DNA, the CDR3 is TGTGCCAGCCGCGGCCGAAGCTCCTACAATGAGCAGTTCTTC.